This T cell receptor beta chain was sequenced during a study of CD8+CD57+ T cells in acquired aplastic anemia. This CDR3 contains 12 residues. Germline CDR1 is SGHRS and CDR2 is YFSETQ. The template used for profiling TCR beta VDJ and CDR3 was genomic DNA. TCRdb re-analysed the reads in MiXCR, keeping a single row per CDR3 protein. The sample holds roughly 420,000 distinct CDR3 sequences, 55% to 75% seen once. About this clonotype itself: The target antigen is unknown. At one boundary the junction diverges from the germline segment, which might be a read error.

Study observations and caveats: No significant difference in CD8+ Simpson's diversity was found between patients and controls. The number of CD8+ CDR3 sequences shared by patients and controls was twenty-nine.

V is TRBV5-1 and J is TRBJ2-5; D gene unclear. The TCR was taken from a human donor in good health, serving as a control. The sequencing sample was made of sorted CD4+, CD8+, or CD8+CD57+ T cells (not recorded which) from PBMCs. The CDR3 bases are TGTGCCAGCAGCCTTTTGTCAGGAACCCAGTACTTC. Translating gives CASSLLSGTQYF.